The 16 T cell receptor beta chains below were found in one sample sequenced in a study of tumor-infiltrating lymphocytes in primary liver carcinoma. TCR beta cDNA was reverse-transcribed from around 0.55 ug of total RNA. The reaction used a constant-region primer and ProtoScript II reverse transcriptase. ARM-PCR, slightly modified, supplied the TCR beta libraries through three nested multiplex PCR rounds. PCR rounds one and two used TRBV1-TRBV30 forward primers with a C-beta reverse primer for 9 to 10 cycles each. TCRdb recomputed calls from the multiplex PCR reads with MiXCR, one row per CDR3 protein. The table records around 80,000 distinct CDR3 sequences, approximately 69% of them present only once. Co-extracted RNA and DNA came from about 20-30 mg of unsorted bulk tissue. The source material was tumor-adjacent normal liver tissue. These receptors were taken from a man aged 40-49 years with primary liver carcinoma and hepatitis B virus infection.

This clonotype was detected once. Compared with germline, one end of the junction differs, possibly owing to a read error. The V call is TRBV5-1, the J call TRBJ2-1, with 9 bases fitting TRBD1. Germline CDR1 and CDR2: SGHRS and YFSETQ. The CDR3 covers 14 residues. The CDR3 sequence is CASSGGQGSNEQLF. The CDR3 bases are TGCGCCAGCAGCGGTGGACAGGGGAGCAACGAGCAGTTGTTC. The full variable domain, its missing parts supplied by reference TRBV5-1 and TRBJ2-1, is KAGVTQTPRYLIKTRGQQVTLSCSPISGHRSVSWYQQTPGQGLQFLFEYFSETQRNKGNFPGRFSGRQFSNSRSEMNVSTLELGDSALYLCASSGGQGSNEQLFGPGTRLTVL.

This clonotype is a singleton in its sample. Germline is not matched at one junction end, which may reflect a read error. The rearrangement joins TRBV12-3 or TRBV12-4 to TRBJ2-1, with a weak D call TRBD2 (5 bases). This CDR3 spans 17 amino acids. The CDR3 region has the DNA TGTGCCAGCAGTTTAGCAGGGTATGGATTTGGAGGCAATGTGCAGTTCTTC. Protein sequence: CASSLAGYGFGGNVQFF.

This clonotype was seen a handful of times. Being one base from a much bigger clone, this may be a read error. The chain's CDR3 is CSVEGVGQGETQYF. The CDR3 DNA is TGCAGCGTTGAAGGTGTCGGACAAGGAGAGACCCAGTACTTC. The V gene is TRBV29-1, the J gene TRBJ2-5, with D possibly matching TRBD1 (5 bases). There are 14 residues in the CDR3. Germline assignment: CDR1 SQVTM and CDR2 ANQGSEA. Trimming removed 1 base at V and 4 bases at J, with 13 bases between.

This clonotype came up many times. The rearrangement links TRBV6-5 to TRBJ2-7; D is unresolved. Germline V gene data show CDR1 as MNHEY and CDR2 as SVGAGI. With 2 bases removed from V and 5 bases from J, the gap between germline ends came to 10 bases. The CDR3 runs to 13 residues. The CDR3 here is CASSYARSHEQYF. The CDR3 bases are TGTGCCAGCAGTTACGCTAGATCCCACGAGCAGTACTTC.

This clonotype was counted a few times. The junction shows a germline mismatch at one end, possibly a read error. V and J are TRBV29-1 and TRBJ1-2; weak D call: TRBD1 (5 bases). Germline-derived CDR1 and CDR2 are SQVTM and ANQGSEA. There are 14 residues in the CDR3. The CDR3 loop reads CSVEAQEGVDGFTF. The DNA for the CDR3 is TGCAGCGTTGAAGCGCAAGAAGGGGTGGATGGCTTCACCTTC.

Notes on this clonotype: A read error may be the cause here, since a much bigger clone is one base away. This chain joins TRBV28 and TRBJ2-7, with 14 bases that match TRBD2. The CDR3 consists of 16 residues. Germline CDR1 is MDHEN and CDR2 is SYDVKM. CDR3 sequence: CASKTGTSGRTGEQCF. DNA of the CDR3: TGTGCCAGCAAAACCGGGACTAGCGGGAGAACCGGTGAGCAGTGCTTC.

The chain uses TRBV28 and TRBJ2-1, with D unresolved. The germline CDR1 and CDR2 sequences are MDHEN and SYDVKM. V shed 7 bases and J shed 4 bases, with 17 bases lying between them. This CDR3 contains 15 residues. For the CDR3, the DNA is TGTGCCAGCAAGGCAGGCTTGGGTCAGTACAATGAGCAGTTCTTC. This translates into CASKAGLGQYNEQFF.

On this clonotype itself: One end of the junction fails to match germline, which may point to a read error. J is TRBJ2-3 and V is TRBV6-2 or TRBV6-3, with D uncertain. Germline lookup yields CDR1 MNHEY and CDR2 SVGEGT. This CDR3 comprises 14 residues. The CDR3 nucleotides are TGTGCTAGCAGATCATATGAGGAAATCGATATGCAGTATTTT. Its protein product is CASRSYEEIDMQYF.

To note about this clonotype: Given the absence of the conserved phenylalanine or tryptophan at the CDR3 end, a read error is likely. The rearrangement links TRBV6-5 to TRBJ2-2; D remains ambiguous. CDR3 length: 16 residues. Germline assignment: CDR1 MNHEY and CDR2 SVGAGI. Trimming shortened V by 6 bases and J by 2 bases, and 16 bases separated the two germline ends. CDR3 sequence (DNA): TGTGCCAGCAGCTATATACCGAACCATAACACCGGGGAGCTGTTTCTT. This encodes CASSYIPNHNTGELFL.

This clonotype came up a few times. A much bigger clone sits one base away, suggesting this may be a read error. It is unclear where the CDR3 begins or ends on the DNA, so no DNA is shown, and the CDR3 is as TCRdb lists it. This chain joins TRBV6-6 and TRBJ2-2; TRBD1 is the table's D call, not checked against the DNA. Germline lookup yields CDR1 MNHNY and CDR2 SVGAGI (reference sequence). The CDR3 numbers 14 amino acids, ends counted. CDR3 sequence: CAISVARGTGEPFF.

Comment on this clonotype: The CDR3 ends on some other residue instead of the conserved phenylalanine or tryptophan, so this is likely a read error. V and J are TRBV5-6 and TRBJ1-1; 10 nucleotides line up with TRBD1. Germline CDR1 and CDR2: SGHDT and YYEEEE. Trimming at V came to 5 bases and at J to 4 bases, leaving 8 bases not matched to a gene. This CDR3 has 15 residues. The CDR3, as DNA: TGTGCCAGCAGACCCTTAGGACAGGGGGTCACTGAAGCTTTCTTA. It specifies CASRPLGQGVTEAFL.

The rearrangement uses TRBV7-9 and TRBJ2-1; no clear D gene. The V end lost 10 bases, the J end lost 0 bases, and 16 bases lay between the germline ends. The CDR3 is 15 residues long. Germline V CDR1 and CDR2: SEHNR, FQNEAQ (reference sequence). CDR3 sequence reads: CATRNDGRSYNEQFF. CDR3 coding DNA: TGTGCCACCAGAAACGACGGCCGCTCCTACAATGAGCAGTTCTTC.

Details on this clonotype: The CDR3 end shows no conserved phenylalanine or tryptophan, and so a read error is likely. This sequence joins TRBV20-1 and TRBJ2-5; 10 positions agree with TRBD1. V dropped 1 base and J dropped 5; count of bases not matched to a gene: 7. Germline CDR1 is DFQATT and CDR2 is SNEGSKA (reference sequence). This CDR3 is 15 amino acids long. This chain's CDR3 is CSARAGQGRMETQYL. As DNA, the CDR3 is TGCAGTGCTAGAGCGGGACAGGGGCGGATGGAGACCCAGTACCTC.

In this sample, this clonotype turned up a few times. The chain combines TRBV4-3 with TRBJ2-1; weak D call: TRBD2 (5 bases). V was pared by 0 bases and J by 4 bases, with 13 bases between. Germline lookup yields CDR1 LGHNA and CDR2 YSLEER. The CDR3 loop spans 16 amino acids. Here the CDR3 DNA reads TGCGCCAGCAGCCAAGATGTAGGGAGCCAGTACAATGAGCAGTTCTTC. Translation: CASSQDVGSQYNEQFF.

In the case of this clonotype: This may stem from a read error, because a much larger clone lies one nucleotide away. The rearrangement joins TRBV7-9 to TRBJ2-3; weak D call: TRBD1 (5 bases). V dropped 3 bases and J dropped 3 bases, with 13 bases sitting between them. CDR3 size: 15 residues. Germline V gene data show CDR1 as SEHNR and CDR2 as FQNEAQ (reference sequence). In DNA, the CDR3 is TGTGCCAGCAGCTTGCAGACAGTGAGTACAGATACGCAGTATTTT. This translates into CASSLQTVSTDTQYF.

The gene calls are TRBV6-5 and TRBJ2-2; TRBD2 matches at 7 bases. After removal of 5 bases from V and 8 bases from J, the junction contained 14 bases not matched to a gene. Per the germline V gene, CDR1 is MNHEY and CDR2 is SVGAGI. This CDR3 is 16 amino acids long. CDR3 loop: CASSHEMAGATGELFF. Here the CDR3 DNA reads TGTGCCAGCAGTCACGAAATGGCGGGAGCCACGGGGGAGCTGTTTTTT.